The next 6 T cell receptor beta chains were all read from a single sample in a study of tumour-infiltrating T cells in Burkitt lymphoma. Clones were read by immunoSEQ multiplex PCR, and TCRdb kept only the in-frame ones, dropping some. Of roughly 15,000 clones listed, around 75% are singletons. Material for sequencing was tumor tissue. All receptors come from a human donor with diffuse large B-cell lymphoma.

This chain connects TRBV19 to TRBJ1-4; D unclear. The germline V and J ends were trimmed by 10 bases and 0 bases, with 15 bases remaining between them. This CDR3 has 15 amino acids. Germline V gene lookup returns CDR1 LNHDA and CDR2 SQIVND (reference sequence). In nucleotides, the CDR3 is TGTGCCACCTCTGGGTCGGGGACAACTAATGAAAAACTGTTTTTT. Its translation: CATSGSGTTNEKLFF.

V usage is TRBV5-1 and J usage is TRBJ2-2; 8 positions agree with TRBD1. Trimming took 0 bases from V and 4 from J; bases not matched to a gene: 2. The CDR3 spans 15 residues. Germline-derived CDR1 and CDR2 are SGHRS and YFSETQ. The CDR3 reads CASSLGQGFTGELFF. The CDR3, as DNA: TGCGCCAGCAGCTTGGGACAGGGGTTCACCGGGGAGCTGTTTTTT. Together with reference TRBV5-1 and TRBJ2-2, the CDR3 gives the full variable domain: KAGVTQTPRYLIKTRGQQVTLSCSPISGHRSVSWYQQTPGQGLQFLFEYFSETQRNKGNFPGRFSGRQFSNSRSEMNVSTLELGDSALYLCASSLGQGFTGELFFGEGSRLTVL.

The genes are TRBV6-6 and TRBJ1-5; the D gene is possibly TRBD1 (6 bases). Germline V gene lookup returns CDR1 MNHNY and CDR2 SVGAGI (reference sequence). Trimming removed 4 bases at V and 2 bases at J, with 15 bases between. The CDR3 runs to 16 residues. CDR3 sequence (DNA): TGTGCCAGCAGTTTAGGGGGGGGGCTAGGCAATCAGCCCCAGCATTTT. It codes for CASSLGGGLGNQPQHF.

The chain has TRBV27 and TRBJ2-3; D is uncertain. Germline V CDR1 and CDR2: MNHEY, SMNVEV (reference sequence). The V and J ends lost 3 bases and 6 bases respectively, with 13 bases between them. The CDR3 extends over 14 amino acids. CDR3 region: CASSLVTAQDTQYF. For the CDR3, the DNA is TGTGCCAGCAGTTTGGTAACAGCCCAGGATACGCAGTATTTT.

The gene calls are TRBV6-4 and TRBJ2-2, with D possibly being TRBD1 (6 bases). Trimming left V 8 bases short and J 1 base short, with 14 bases between. CDR1 is MRHNA, CDR2 SNTAGT, per germline. The CDR3 runs to 15 residues. CDR3 sequence (DNA): TGTGCCAGCTGGACAGAGGGACGGAACACCGGGGAGCTGTTTTTT. As protein: CASWTEGRNTGELFF.

The rearrangement links TRBV2 to TRBJ1-3; D is perhaps TRBD1 (6 bases). Germline CDR1 is SNHLY and CDR2 is FYNNEI. This CDR3 is 15 amino acids long. V was trimmed by 4 bases and J by 3 bases, leaving 13 bases between them. CDR3 nucleotide sequence: TGTGCCAGCAGTGTAGGGACACTCCATGGAAACACCATATATTTT. It yields the protein CASSVGTLHGNTIYF.